The 5 T cell receptor beta chains reported below all come from one sample, sequenced in a study of T cell responses to AZD1222 COVID-19 vaccine. The method was immunoSEQ multiplex PCR; TCRdb's version includes in-frame clones alone and lacks a portion of them. Here the sample spans around 180,000 clones, 94% being singletons. This sample comprised peripheral blood, obtained on day 0 of AZD1222 vaccination. The source is an adult in good health.

This chain connects TRBV19 to TRBJ2-7; TRBD2 aligns across 9 bases. The germline V gene has CDR1 LNHDA and CDR2 SQIVND (reference sequence). Trimming took 2 bases from V and 6 from J; bases not matched to a gene: 5. The CDR3 contains 14 residues. Here the CDR3 DNA reads TGTGCCAGTAGTATATTAGCGGGAGCGGGCGAGCAGTACTTC. Translated, it gives CASSILAGAGEQYF.

The rearrangement joins TRBV19 to TRBJ1-1, with a tentative D call TRBD1 (5 bases). CDR3 length: 14 amino acids. V lost 3 bases to trimming and J lost 4 bases, with 12 bases between them. Germline V gene data show CDR1 as LNHDA and CDR2 as SQIVND (reference sequence). The CDR3 DNA follows: TGTGCCAGTAGTATCCGGTGGGGGGTCACTGAAGCTTTCTTT. Translating it yields CASSIRWGVTEAFF.

The genes are TRBV7-2 and TRBJ2-1, with no clear D. CDR1 and CDR2 (germline): SGHTA, FQGNSA. Trimming left V 2 bases short and J 4 bases short, with 9 bases between. The CDR3 is made up of 14 amino acids. CDR3 in DNA: TGTGCCAGCAGCTTACGCAGTATTTACAATGAGCAGTTCTTC. It specifies CASSLRSIYNEQFF. The complete variable domain, with remaining parts taken from reference TRBV7-2 and TRBJ2-1, reads GAGVSQSPSNKVTEKGKDVELRCDPISGHTALYWYRQSLGQGLEFLIYFQGNSAPDKSGLPSDRFSAERTGGSVSTLTIQRTQQEDSAVYLCASSLRSIYNEQFFGPGTRLTVL.

The CDR3: CASSNAGLAAYEQYF. Here the CDR3 DNA reads TGTGCCAGTAGTAATGCGGGACTAGCGGCGTACGAGCAGTACTTC. This chain connects TRBV19 to TRBJ2-7, with 11 bases matching TRBD2. The CDR3 is 15 residues long. V shed 4 bases, J shed 4 bases, and the junction held 6 bases outside the gene matches. CDR1 is LNHDA, CDR2 SQIVND, per germline (reference sequence).

The V call is TRBV28, the J call TRBJ1-1; 10 bases are shared with TRBD1. CDR1 and CDR2 from the germline V gene are MDHEN and SYDVKM. This CDR3 contains 14 residues. V lost 5 bases to trimming and J lost 3 bases; unmatched junction nucleotides: 3. The CDR3 sequence is CASSETGGYTEAFF. The DNA for the CDR3 is TGTGCCAGCAGTGAGACAGGGGGCTACACTGAAGCTTTCTTT. Full variable domain (missing parts from reference TRBV28 and TRBJ1-1): DVKVTQSSRYLVKRTGEKVFLECVQDMDHENMFWYRQDPGLGLRLIYFSYDVKMKEKGDIPEGYSVSREKKERFSLILESASTNQTSMYLCASSETGGYTEAFFGQGTRLTVV.